The following is a T cell receptor beta chain sequence with its context. Its antigen is unidentified. Sorting captured naive CD8 T cells as CD8+CD4-CCR7+CD45RA+. CDR1 MNHEY and CDR2 SMNVEV come from the germline V gene (reference sequence). The ends were cut back, 4 bases at V and 7 bases at J, with 14 bases in the middle. The CDR3 sequence is 13 residues long. This entry belongs to a study of molecular identifiers for immune sequencing clone quantification. Turning to the study itself: RNA from 20,000 or 100,000 naive CD8 cells was split five ways in replicates, with four sequenced. Study conclusions and caveats: Clones that exceeded 20 RNA copies held over 98% of effector molecules, yet under 1% in naive cells. Spiked Jurkat TCR RNA from one cell was reportedly detectable among some 1 million naive cells.

TCRdb re-called the PCR reads through MiXCR, storing one row per CDR3 protein. The sample includes 65,000 or so distinct CDR3 sequences, around 18% of them seen just once. V and J are TRBV27 and TRBJ2-7, with D perhaps TRBD1 (6 bases). The receptor was derived from a human donor in good health. Some libraries in this study had Jurkat cell RNA spiked in. Sequencing was performed on naive CD8+ T cells from blood, with Jurkat cell RNA spiked in. Specified subset: FACS-sorted CD8+CD4-CCR7+CD45RA+ naive T cells. CDR3 protein: CASSWVTGQEQYF. The CDR3 DNA reads as TGTGCCAGCAGTTGGGTTACAGGGCAAGAGCAGTACTTC.